The sequence of this T cell receptor beta chain was determined in a study of blood T cell repertoires in COVID-19. Study in general: Some COVID-19 samples were acute and others convalescent; all came from the United States, Italy and Spain. T cells, B-cell-depleted T cells, or PBMCs supplied cDNA or gDNA.

This CDR3 spans 16 amino acids. With 5 bases clipped from V and 5 bases from J, the junction kept 6 bases outside the gene matches. The germline V gene has CDR1 SGHTA and CDR2 FQGNSA. Original data processing: Scientists estimated how many nucleated cells there were by amplifying reference gene primers. Method: immunoSEQ multiplex PCR; TCRdb's copy keeps in-frame clones and lacks some. V and J calls plus clone size are reproduced from that table; the DNA served to infer D and trimming. The table includes around 100,000 clones, about 85% detected once. Sequencing used peripheral blood. The receptor was isolated from a woman in her 70s with active or convalescent COVID-19. The chain combines TRBV7-2 with TRBJ2-1; TRBD2 agrees at 13 bases. This chain's CDR3 is CASSDTSGGVNNEQFF. The CDR3 nucleotides are TGTGCCAGCAGCGATACTAGCGGGGGGGTAAACAATGAGCAGTTCTTC.